This TCR beta chain was retrieved from a study of T cells in Graves' hyperthyroidism and ophthalmopathy. At the level of the study: Peripheral blood sampling occurred at initial diagnosis, before any treatment. The study, taken as a whole, reports: Blood samples included most of the expanded thyroid clonotypes exceeding 0.001. Progression to ophthalmopathy was predicted a median of roughly 6.8 months early.

TCR beta CDR3 regions were amplified from RNA transcripts. The TCR CDR3 was amplified in a first-round RT-PCR using the HTBI primer set. TCRdb redid the calling of the multiplex PCR reads with MiXCR, one entry per CDR3 protein. This table has about 350,000 distinct CDR3 sequences, 15% to 20% appearing once. The V gene lost 4 bases and the J gene lost 1 base, with 16 bases spanning the gap. CDR3 size: 15 residues. Per germline, CDR1 SQVTM and CDR2 ANQGSEA. The PBMCs were taken from roughly 9.3 ml of fresh peripheral blood. In its sample, this clonotype was seen many times. Its cognate antigen is unknown.

The chain uses TRBV29-1 and TRBJ2-5; possible D gene TRBD1, 5 bases. This TCR came from a woman aged 40 to 55 with Graves' ophthalmopathy. What was sequenced was blood. The DNA of the CDR3 is TGCAGCGTTGGTATTGGGGCCACAGGCCAAGAGACCCAGTACTTC. It yields the protein CSVGIGATGQETQYF.